The 3 T cell receptor beta chains in this list originate from one sample, sequenced in a study of T cell repertoires in cytomegalovirus infection. TCRdb redid the calling of the reads with MiXCR, one entry per CDR3 protein. The repertoire consists of hundreds of thousands of distinct CDR3 sequences, with roughly 30% occurring once and the leading ten covering 15% to 20%. These TCRs' antigens remain unknown. Here the sequenced sample was cultured PBMCs, taken from culture after CMV antigen stimulation. The receptors stem from a human donor in good health (CMV status not recorded). Some clones in this sample may be carry-over from other donors' samples.

This clonotype has more than one count but fewer than ten. CDR3 sequence: CSAPGQGVETEAFF. The CDR3 DNA sequence: TGCAGTGCCCCGGGACAGGGTGTCGAAACTGAAGCTTTCTTT. This chain uses TRBV20-1 with TRBJ1-1, with 9 bases matching TRBD1. The CDR3 is made up of 14 amino acids. Germline V gene lookup returns CDR1 DFQATT and CDR2 SNEGSKA (reference sequence). The J segment lost 5 bases and the V segment lost 6 bases, leaving 10 bases of the junction unmatched.

The V and J genes are TRBV6-2 or TRBV6-3 and TRBJ2-3, with TRBD1 matching 10 bases. J gave up 3 bases and V 7 bases, and 16 bases lay outside the gene matches. Germline CDR1 and CDR2: MNHEY and SVGEGT. The CDR3 extends over 18 amino acids. As DNA, the CDR3 is TGTGCCAGCAAACTCATGGTCCAGACAGGGGGCCGGACAGATACGCAGTATTTT. Translating gives CASKLMVQTGGRTDTQYF.

Comment on this clonotype: One end of the junction does not line up with germline, which may come from a read error. The V gene is TRBV7-2, the J gene TRBJ2-1, with D tentatively TRBD2 (6 bases). CDR1 is SGHTA, CDR2 FQGNSA, per germline. The CDR3 runs 14 residues. The CDR3 region has the DNA TGTGCCAGCAGCTTAGGCCTAGCGATCGATGAGCAGTTGTTC. It encodes CASSLGLAIDEQLF.